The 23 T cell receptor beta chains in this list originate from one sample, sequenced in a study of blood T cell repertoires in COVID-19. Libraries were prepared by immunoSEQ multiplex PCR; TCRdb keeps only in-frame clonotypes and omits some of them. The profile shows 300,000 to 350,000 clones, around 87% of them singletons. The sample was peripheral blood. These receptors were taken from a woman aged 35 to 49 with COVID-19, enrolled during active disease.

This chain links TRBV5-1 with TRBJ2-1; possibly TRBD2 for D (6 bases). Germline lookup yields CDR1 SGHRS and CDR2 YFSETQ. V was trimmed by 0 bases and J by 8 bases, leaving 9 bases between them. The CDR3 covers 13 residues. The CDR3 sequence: CASSLVEGHEQFF. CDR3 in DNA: TGCGCCAGCAGCTTGGTGGAGGGGCATGAGCAGTTCTTC.

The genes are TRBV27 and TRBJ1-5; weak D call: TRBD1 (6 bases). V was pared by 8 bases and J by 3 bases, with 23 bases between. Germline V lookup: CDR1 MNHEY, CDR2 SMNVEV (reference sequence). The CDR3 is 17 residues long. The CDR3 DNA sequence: TGTGCCAGCCGCTTTTATGGGGCGGCAGGGGCCAATCAGCCCCAGCATTTT. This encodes CASRFYGAAGANQPQHF.

The chain's CDR3 is CSVEDEGGASGANVLTF. CDR3 nucleotide sequence: TGCAGCGTTGAAGATGAAGGGGGCGCTTCCGGGGCCAACGTCCTGACTTTC. V and J are TRBV29-1 and TRBJ2-6; 7 bases map to TRBD1. With V trimmed by 0 bases and J by 4 bases, 9 bases remained unmatched. Germline V gene lookup returns CDR1 SQVTM and CDR2 ANQGSEA. The CDR3 consists of 17 residues.

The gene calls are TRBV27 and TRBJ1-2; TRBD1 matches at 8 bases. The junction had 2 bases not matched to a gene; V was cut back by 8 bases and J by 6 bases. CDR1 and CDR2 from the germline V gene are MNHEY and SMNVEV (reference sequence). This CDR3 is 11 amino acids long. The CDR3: CASQTGDGYTF. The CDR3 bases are TGTGCCAGCCAGACAGGGGATGGCTACACCTTC.

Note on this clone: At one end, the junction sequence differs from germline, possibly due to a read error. The CDR3 nucleotides are TGTGCTAGCAGCTTAGAGGACAGGGGCCAAGAGACCCAGTACTTC. This codes for CASSLEDRGQETQYF. The gene calls are TRBV7-7 and TRBJ2-5, with 9 bases aligning to TRBD1. The CDR3 sequence is 15 residues long. CDR1 is SSHAT and CDR2 is FNYEAQ in the germline V gene (reference sequence).

The CDR3 sequence is CAIRRTSGDFTDTQYF. CDR3 DNA sequence: TGTGCCATCAGACGGACTAGCGGGGACTTCACAGATACGCAGTATTTT. The chain couples TRBV10-3 to TRBJ2-3, with 12 positions matching TRBD2. V gave up 6 bases and J gave up 2 bases; unmatched junction bases: 6. The CDR3 runs 16 residues. Germline V CDR1 and CDR2: ENHRY, SYGVKD.

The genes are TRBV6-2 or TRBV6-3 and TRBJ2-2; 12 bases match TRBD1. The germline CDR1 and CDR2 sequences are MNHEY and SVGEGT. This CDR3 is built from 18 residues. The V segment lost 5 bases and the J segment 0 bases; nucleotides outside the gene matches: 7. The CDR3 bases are TGTGCCAGCAGTCTAACCGGGACAGGGGGCGCGAACACCGGGGAGCTGTTTTTT. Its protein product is CASSLTGTGGANTGELFF.

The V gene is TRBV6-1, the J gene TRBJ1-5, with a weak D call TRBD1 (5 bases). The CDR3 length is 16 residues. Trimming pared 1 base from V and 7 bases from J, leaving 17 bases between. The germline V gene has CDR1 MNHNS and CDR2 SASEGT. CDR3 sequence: CASSEGVAGLGQPQHF. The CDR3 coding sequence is TGTGCCAGCAGTGAAGGGGTCGCAGGGCTTGGGCAGCCCCAGCATTTT.

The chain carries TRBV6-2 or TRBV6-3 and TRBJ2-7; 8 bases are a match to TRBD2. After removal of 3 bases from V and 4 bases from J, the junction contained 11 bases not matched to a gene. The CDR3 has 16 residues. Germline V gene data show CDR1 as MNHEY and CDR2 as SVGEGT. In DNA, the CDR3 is TGTGCCAGCAGTTATGCCAGCGGGGGCTCGTCATACGAGCAGTACTTC. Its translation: CASSYASGGSSYEQYF.

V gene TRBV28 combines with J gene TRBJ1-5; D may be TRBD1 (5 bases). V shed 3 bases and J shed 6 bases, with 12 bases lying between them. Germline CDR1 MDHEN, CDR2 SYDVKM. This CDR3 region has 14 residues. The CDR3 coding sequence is TGTGCCAGCAGTTTGTCGCAGGGTACTCAGCCCCAGCATTTT. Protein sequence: CASSLSQGTQPQHF.

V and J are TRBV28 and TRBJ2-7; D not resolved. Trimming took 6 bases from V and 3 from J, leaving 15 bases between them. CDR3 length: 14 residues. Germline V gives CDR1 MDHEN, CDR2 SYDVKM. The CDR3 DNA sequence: TGTGCCAGCAGCCTCCCTAGGTATAACTACGAGCAGTACTTC. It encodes CASSLPRYNYEQYF.

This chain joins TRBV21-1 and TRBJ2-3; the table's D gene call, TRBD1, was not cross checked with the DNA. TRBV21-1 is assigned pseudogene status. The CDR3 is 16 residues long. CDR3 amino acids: CASTVGTGGSTDTQYF. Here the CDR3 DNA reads TGTGCCAGCACCGTGGGGACAGGGGGTAGCACAGATACGCAGTATTTT.

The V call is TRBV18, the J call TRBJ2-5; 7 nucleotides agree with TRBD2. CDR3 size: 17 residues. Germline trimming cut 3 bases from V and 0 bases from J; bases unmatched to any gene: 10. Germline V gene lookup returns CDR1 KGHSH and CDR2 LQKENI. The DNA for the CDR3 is TGTGCCAGCTCACCGCGGGGGTCAGGGACGTACCAAGAGACCCAGTACTTC. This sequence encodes CASSPRGSGTYQETQYF.

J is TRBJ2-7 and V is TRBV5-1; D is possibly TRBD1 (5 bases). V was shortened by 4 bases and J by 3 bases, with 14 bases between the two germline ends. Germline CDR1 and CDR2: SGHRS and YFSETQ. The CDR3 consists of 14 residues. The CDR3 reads CASSQGHILYEQYF. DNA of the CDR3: TGCGCCAGCAGCCAAGGACACATCCTCTACGAGCAGTACTTC.

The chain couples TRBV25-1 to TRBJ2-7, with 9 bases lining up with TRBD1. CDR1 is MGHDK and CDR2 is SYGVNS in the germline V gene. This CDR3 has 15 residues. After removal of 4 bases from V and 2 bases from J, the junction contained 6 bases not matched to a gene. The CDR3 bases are TGTGCCAGCAGTGGCGGACAGGGGAACACCTACGAGCAGTACTTC. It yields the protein CASSGGQGNTYEQYF.

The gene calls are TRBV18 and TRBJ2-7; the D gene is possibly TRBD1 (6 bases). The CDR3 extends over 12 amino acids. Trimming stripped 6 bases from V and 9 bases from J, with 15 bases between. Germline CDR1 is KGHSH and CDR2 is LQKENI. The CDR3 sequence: CASSDRPEGQYF. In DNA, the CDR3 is TGTGCCAGCTCCGACAGGCCAGAGGGGCAGTACTTC.

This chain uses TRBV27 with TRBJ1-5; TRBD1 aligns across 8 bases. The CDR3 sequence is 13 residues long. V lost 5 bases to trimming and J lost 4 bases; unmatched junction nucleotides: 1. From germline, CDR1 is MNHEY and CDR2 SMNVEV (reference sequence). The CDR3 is CASSRQGNQPQHF. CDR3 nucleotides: TGTGCCAGCAGTCGACAGGGGAATCAGCCCCAGCATTTT.

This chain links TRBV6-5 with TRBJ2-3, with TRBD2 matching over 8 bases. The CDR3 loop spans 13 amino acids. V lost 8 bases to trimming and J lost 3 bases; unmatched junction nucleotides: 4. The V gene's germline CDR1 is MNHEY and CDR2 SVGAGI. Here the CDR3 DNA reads TGTGCCAGCGAGAGCGGGAGTACAGATACGCAGTATTTT. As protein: CASESGSTDTQYF.

The CDR3 region has the DNA TGTGCCAGCAGTTACTTACCCGGGGGCTATGGCTACACCTTC. Translation gives CASSYLPGGYGYTF. The chain combines TRBV6-2 or TRBV6-3 with TRBJ1-2; maybe TRBD1 (5 bases). Between the trimmed V and J ends, which lost 1 base and 4 bases, there was a span of 10 bases. The CDR3 is made up of 14 amino acids. Per germline, CDR1 MNHEY and CDR2 SVGEGT.

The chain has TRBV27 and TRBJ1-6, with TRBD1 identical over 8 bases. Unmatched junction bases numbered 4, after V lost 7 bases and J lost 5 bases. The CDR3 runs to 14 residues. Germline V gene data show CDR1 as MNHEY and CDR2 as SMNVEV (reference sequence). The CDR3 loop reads CASTNRGNNSPLHF. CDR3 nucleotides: TGTGCCAGCACGAACAGGGGGAATAATTCACCCCTCCACTTT.

The CDR3 loop is CASSVQGRTEAFF. The CDR3 DNA reads as TGTGCCAGCAGTGTACAGGGGCGGACTGAAGCTTTCTTT. The chain has TRBV28 and TRBJ1-1; 7 bases match TRBD1. The CDR3 is 13 residues long. Germline lookup yields CDR1 MDHEN and CDR2 SYDVKM. The J segment lost 5 bases and the V segment lost 5 bases, leaving 5 bases of the junction unmatched. Full variable domain (missing parts from reference TRBV28 and TRBJ1-1): DVKVTQSSRYLVKRTGEKVFLECVQDMDHENMFWYRQDPGLGLRLIYFSYDVKMKEKGDIPEGYSVSREKKERFSLILESASTNQTSMYLCASSVQGRTEAFFGQGTRLTVV.

The CDR3 nucleotides read TGTGCCACGGGGGTAGGAGAGACCCAGTACTTC. This translates into CATGVGETQYF. This sequence joins TRBV10-3 and TRBJ2-5; D perhaps matches TRBD2 (6 bases). V was cut by 10 bases and J by 4 bases, with 10 bases left in between. CDR1 and CDR2 (germline): ENHRY, SYGVKD. The CDR3 has 11 residues.

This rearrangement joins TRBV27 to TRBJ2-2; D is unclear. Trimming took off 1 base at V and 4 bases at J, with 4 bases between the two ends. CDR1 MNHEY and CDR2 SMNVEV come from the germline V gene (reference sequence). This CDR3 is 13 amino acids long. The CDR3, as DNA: TGTGCCAGCAGTTTATGGGCCACCGGGGAGCTGTTTTTT. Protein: CASSLWATGELFF.